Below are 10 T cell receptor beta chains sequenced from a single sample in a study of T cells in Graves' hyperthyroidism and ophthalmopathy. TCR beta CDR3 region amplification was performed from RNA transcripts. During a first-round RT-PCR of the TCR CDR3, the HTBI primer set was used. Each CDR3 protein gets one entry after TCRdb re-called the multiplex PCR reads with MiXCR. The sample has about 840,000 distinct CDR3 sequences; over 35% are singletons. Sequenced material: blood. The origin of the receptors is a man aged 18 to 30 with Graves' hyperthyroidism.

The CDR3 is CASSLDGAGETQYF. CDR3 in DNA: TGTGCCAGCAGCTTAGACGGAGCAGGAGAGACCCAGTACTTC. The chain carries TRBV7-9 and TRBJ2-5; no clear D gene. The V end lost 1 base, the J end lost 4 bases, and 10 bases lay between the germline ends. Germline V gives CDR1 SEHNR, CDR2 FQNEAQ (reference sequence). CDR3 length: 14 residues. Supplemented by reference TRBV7-9 and TRBJ2-5, the full variable domain reads DTGVSQNPRHKITKRGQNVTFRCDPISEHNRLYWYRQTLGQGPEFLTYFQNEAQLEKSRLLSDRFSAERPKGSFSTLEIQRTEQGDSAMYLCASSLDGAGETQYFGPGTRLLVL.

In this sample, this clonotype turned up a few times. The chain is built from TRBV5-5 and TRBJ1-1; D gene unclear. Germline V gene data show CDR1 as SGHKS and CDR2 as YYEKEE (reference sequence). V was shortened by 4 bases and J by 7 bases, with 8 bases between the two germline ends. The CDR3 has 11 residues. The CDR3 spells CASSGTIEAFF. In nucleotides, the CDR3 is TGTGCCAGCAGCGGTACCATTGAAGCTTTCTTT.

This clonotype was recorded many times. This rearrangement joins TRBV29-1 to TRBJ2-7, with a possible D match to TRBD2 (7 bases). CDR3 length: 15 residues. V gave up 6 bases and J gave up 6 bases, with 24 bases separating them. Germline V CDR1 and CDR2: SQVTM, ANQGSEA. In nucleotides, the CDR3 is TGCAGCGTGGAGGGGTGGAGGGAGGGGGACGGCGAGCAGTACTTC. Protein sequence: CSVEGWREGDGEQYF.

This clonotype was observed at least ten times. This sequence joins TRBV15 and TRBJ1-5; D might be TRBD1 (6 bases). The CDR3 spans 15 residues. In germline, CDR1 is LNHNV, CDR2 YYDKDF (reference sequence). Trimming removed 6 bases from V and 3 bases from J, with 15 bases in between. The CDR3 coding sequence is TGTGCCACCAGAAAACAGGGTAGCGACAATCAGCCCCAGCATTTT. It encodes CATRKQGSDNQPQHF. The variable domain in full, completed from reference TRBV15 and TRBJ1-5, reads DAMVIQNPRYQVTQFGKPVTLSCSQTLNHNVMYWYQQKSSQAPKLLFHYYDKDFNNEADTPDNFQSRRPNTSFCFLDIRSPGLGDTAMYLCATRKQGSDNQPQHFGDGTRLSIL.

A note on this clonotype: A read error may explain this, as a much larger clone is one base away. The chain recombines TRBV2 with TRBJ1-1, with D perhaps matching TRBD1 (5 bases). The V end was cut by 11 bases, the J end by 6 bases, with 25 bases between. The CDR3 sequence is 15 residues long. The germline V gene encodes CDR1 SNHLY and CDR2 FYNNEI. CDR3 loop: CAGWDGPSGRAEAFF. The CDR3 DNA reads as TGTGCCGGCTGGGACGGCCCATCCGGGAGGGCTGAAGCTTTCTTT.

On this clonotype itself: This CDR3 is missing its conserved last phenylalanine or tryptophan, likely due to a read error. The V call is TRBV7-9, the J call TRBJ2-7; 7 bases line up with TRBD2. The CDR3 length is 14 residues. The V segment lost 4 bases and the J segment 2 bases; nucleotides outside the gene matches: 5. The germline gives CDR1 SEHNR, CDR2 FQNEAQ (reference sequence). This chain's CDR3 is CASSSTAGPYEQYL. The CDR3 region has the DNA TGTGCCAGCAGCTCGACAGCGGGACCCTACGAGCAGTACCTC.

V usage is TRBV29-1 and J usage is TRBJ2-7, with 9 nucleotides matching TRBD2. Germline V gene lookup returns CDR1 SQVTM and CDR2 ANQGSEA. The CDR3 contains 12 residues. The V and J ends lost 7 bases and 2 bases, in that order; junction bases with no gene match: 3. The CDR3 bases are TGCAGCGAAGAGCGGGGGGCCTACGAGCAGTACTTC. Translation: CSEERGAYEQYF.

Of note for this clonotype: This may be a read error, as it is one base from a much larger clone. The chain's CDR3 is CASSRKAVLNTEAFF. The CDR3 DNA reads as TGTGCCAGCAGCCGGAAGGCGGTATTGAACACTGAAGCTTTCTTT. The V call is TRBV5-5, the J call TRBJ1-1; D is unresolved. Germline V CDR1 and CDR2: SGHKS, YYEKEE (reference sequence). The CDR3 totals 15 residues. V lost 4 bases to trimming and J lost 0 bases, with 13 bases between them.

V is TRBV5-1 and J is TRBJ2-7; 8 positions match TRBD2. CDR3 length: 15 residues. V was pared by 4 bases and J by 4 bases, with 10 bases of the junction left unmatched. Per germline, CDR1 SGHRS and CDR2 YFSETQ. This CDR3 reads CASSRMRSGEYEQYF. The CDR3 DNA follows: TGCGCCAGCAGCCGGATGCGTAGCGGGGAGTACGAGCAGTACTTC.

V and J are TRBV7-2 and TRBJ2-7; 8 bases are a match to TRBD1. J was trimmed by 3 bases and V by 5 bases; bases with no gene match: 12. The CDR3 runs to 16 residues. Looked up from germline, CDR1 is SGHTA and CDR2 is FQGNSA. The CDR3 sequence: CASSQEVGTGHYEQYF. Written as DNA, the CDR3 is TGTGCCAGCAGCCAAGAGGTGGGGACAGGACACTACGAGCAGTACTTC.